The clone carrying this T cell receptor (beta chain) appeared many times. What it binds is unknown. This sample was included in a study of blood T cells in healthy people across ages. Findings and caveats of the study: Age brought a roughly linear fall in TCR beta diversity measured per million T cells.

Combining a sample-barcoded 5' primer with a J-beta primer mix, a second PCR ran for 7 to 11 cycles. Using its own MiXCR run on the 5' RACE reads, TCRdb lists one record per CDR3 protein. The table lists around 800,000 distinct CDR3 sequences, roughly 44% of them singletons, with roughly 18% in the top ten. CDR3 length equals 16 residues. V was clipped by 0 bases and J by 7 bases, with 18 bases between them. CDR1 and CDR2 from the germline V gene are LGHNA and YSLEER. The TCR sequence derives from a man aged 60-69 years in good health. The chain links TRBV4-3 to TRBJ2-5; the D gene is possibly TRBD2 (5 bases). Sequencing was carried out using blood. Here the CDR3 DNA reads TGCGCCAGCAGCCAAGATTCGGCGGGCCTCACTGGGACCCAGTACTTC. It translates to CASSQDSAGLTGTQYF.